These 5 T cell receptor beta chains came from one sample sequenced in a study of a mutant IDH1 vaccine in newly diagnosed glioma. Which antigens these TCRs recognize remains unknown. Produced via immunoSEQ multiplex PCR; TCRdb's table is partial and in-frame only. The table has roughly 60,000 clones, around 84% seen once. Regarding time point: week 5, during vaccination. What each vaccine dose contained was 300 ug of mutant IDH1 20-mer peptide, accompanied by topical imiquimod. The sample here was PBMCs, taken from a glioma patient whose treatment included an IDH1 peptide vaccine. The receptors were gathered from a woman aged 45-65 years with glioma.

V usage is TRBV4-1 and J usage is TRBJ2-7; D may be TRBD1 (5 bases). The CDR3 has 14 amino acids. V lost 0 bases and J lost 2, with 8 bases in between. CDR1 is MGHRA and CDR2 is YSYEKL in the germline V gene. CDR3: CASSQDTGPYEQYF. CDR3 DNA sequence: TGCGCCAGCAGCCAAGATACAGGCCCCTACGAGCAGTACTTC.

This clone was seen more than once but under ten times. The chain recombines TRBV5-4 with TRBJ1-5, with D uncertain. V was shortened by 4 bases and J by 5 bases, with 13 bases between the two germline ends. Germline loops: CDR1 SGHNT, CDR2 YYREEE (reference sequence). The CDR3 covers 14 residues. The CDR3 DNA sequence: TGTGCCAGCAGCCTCGATGGGGATTATCAGCCCCAGCATTTT. Translation: CASSLDGDYQPQHF.

The rearrangement uses TRBV6-6 and TRBJ2-7, with 10 positions matching TRBD2. Germline V gene data show CDR1 as MNHNY and CDR2 as SVGAGI (reference sequence). This CDR3 spans 16 amino acids. Germline trimming cut 1 base from V and 0 bases from J; bases unmatched to any gene: 3. Here the CDR3 reads CASSYFSGGSSYEQYF. The CDR3 nucleotides are TGTGCCAGCAGTTACTTTAGCGGGGGGAGCTCCTACGAGCAGTACTTC.

This clone was detected only once. V usage is TRBV25-1 and J usage is TRBJ1-6; 8 positions agree with TRBD1. The germline gives CDR1 MGHDK, CDR2 SYGVNS. This CDR3 comprises 17 residues. The trim removed 4 bases at V and 8 bases at J, leaving 13 bases unmatched. Here the CDR3 DNA reads TGTGCCAGCAGTGGACTACCAGGACAGGGCCTGGATTCACCCCTCCACTTT. It yields the protein CASSGLPGQGLDSPLHF.

The rearrangement uses TRBV6-6 and TRBJ1-5; D is possibly TRBD1 (5 bases). CDR1 is MNHNY, CDR2 SVGAGI, per germline (reference sequence). Trimming cost V 0 bases and J 3 bases, with 12 bases left between them. The CDR3 has 16 amino acids. CDR3 residues: CASSYSWSRDNQPQHF. In DNA, the CDR3 is TGTGCCAGCAGTTACTCTTGGTCCAGGGACAATCAGCCCCAGCATTTT.